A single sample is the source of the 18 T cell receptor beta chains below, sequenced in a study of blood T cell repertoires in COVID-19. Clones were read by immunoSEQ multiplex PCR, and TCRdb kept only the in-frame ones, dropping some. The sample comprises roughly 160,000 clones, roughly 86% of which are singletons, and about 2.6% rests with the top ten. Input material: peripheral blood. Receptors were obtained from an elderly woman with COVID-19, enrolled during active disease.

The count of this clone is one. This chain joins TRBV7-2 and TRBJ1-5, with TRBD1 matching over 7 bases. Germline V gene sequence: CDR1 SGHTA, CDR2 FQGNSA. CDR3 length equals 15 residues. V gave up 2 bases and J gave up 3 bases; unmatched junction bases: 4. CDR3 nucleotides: TGTGCCAGCAGCTTAAGAGGGGGCACCAATCAGCCCCAGCATTTT. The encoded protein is CASSLRGGTNQPQHF.

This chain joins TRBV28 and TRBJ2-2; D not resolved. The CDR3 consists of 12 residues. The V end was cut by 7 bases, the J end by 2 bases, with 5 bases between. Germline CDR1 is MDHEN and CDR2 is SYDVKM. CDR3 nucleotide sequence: TGTGCCAGCAAACTAAACACCGGGGAGCTGTTTTTT. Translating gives CASKLNTGELFF. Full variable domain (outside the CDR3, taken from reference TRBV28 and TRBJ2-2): DVKVTQSSRYLVKRTGEKVFLECVQDMDHENMFWYRQDPGLGLRLIYFSYDVKMKEKGDIPEGYSVSREKKERFSLILESASTNQTSMYLCASKLNTGELFFGEGSRLTVL.

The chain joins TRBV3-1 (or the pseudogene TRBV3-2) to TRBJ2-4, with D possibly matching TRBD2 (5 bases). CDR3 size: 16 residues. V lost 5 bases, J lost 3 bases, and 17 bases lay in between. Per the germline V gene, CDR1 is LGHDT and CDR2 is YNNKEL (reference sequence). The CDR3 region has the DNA TGTGCCAGCAGCACTACTAGAGAATTGGTCAAAAACATTCAGTACTTC. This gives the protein CASSTTRELVKNIQYF.

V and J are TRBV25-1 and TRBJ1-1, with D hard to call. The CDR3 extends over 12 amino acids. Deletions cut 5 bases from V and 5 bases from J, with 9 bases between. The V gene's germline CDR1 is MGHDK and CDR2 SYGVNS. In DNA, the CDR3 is TGTGCCAGCAGTCAAACCGGGACTGAAGCTTTCTTT. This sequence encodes CASSQTGTEAFF.

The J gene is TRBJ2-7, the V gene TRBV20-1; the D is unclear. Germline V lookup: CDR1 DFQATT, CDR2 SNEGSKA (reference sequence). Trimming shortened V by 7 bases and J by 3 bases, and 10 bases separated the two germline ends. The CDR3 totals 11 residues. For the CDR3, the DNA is TGCAGTGGACTGGCCCACTACGAGCAGTACTTC. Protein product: CSGLAHYEQYF.

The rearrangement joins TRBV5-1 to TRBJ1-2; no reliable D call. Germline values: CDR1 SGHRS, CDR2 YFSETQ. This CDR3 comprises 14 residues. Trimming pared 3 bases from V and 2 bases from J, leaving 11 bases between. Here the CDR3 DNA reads TGCGCCAGCAGCTCGGAGGTGGGGAACTATGGCTACACCTTC. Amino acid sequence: CASSSEVGNYGYTF.

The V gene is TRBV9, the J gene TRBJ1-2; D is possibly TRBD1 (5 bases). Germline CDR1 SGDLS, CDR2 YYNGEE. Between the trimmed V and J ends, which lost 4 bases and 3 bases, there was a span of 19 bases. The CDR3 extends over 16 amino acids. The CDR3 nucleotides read TGTGCCAGCAGCCCAGAGGTGTCAGGGTTCGACTATGGCTACACCTTC. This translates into CASSPEVSGFDYGYTF.

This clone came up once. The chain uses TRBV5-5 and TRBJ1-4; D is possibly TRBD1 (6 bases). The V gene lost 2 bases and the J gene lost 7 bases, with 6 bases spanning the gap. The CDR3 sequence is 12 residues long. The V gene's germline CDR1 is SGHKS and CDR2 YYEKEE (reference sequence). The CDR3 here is CASSFRGEKLFF. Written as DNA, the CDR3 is TGTGCCAGCAGCTTCAGGGGTGAAAAACTGTTTTTT.

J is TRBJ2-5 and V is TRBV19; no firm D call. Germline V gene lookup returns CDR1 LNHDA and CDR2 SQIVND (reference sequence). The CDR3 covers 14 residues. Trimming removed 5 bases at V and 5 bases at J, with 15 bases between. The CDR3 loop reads CASSAVGSIETQYF. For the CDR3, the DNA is TGTGCCAGTAGTGCGGTCGGGTCCATTGAGACCCAGTACTTC.

In DNA, the CDR3 is TGTGCCAGCAGTTTATTATCCGGGAACACTGAAGCTTTCTTT. Its translation is CASSLLSGNTEAFF. This chain uses TRBV28 with TRBJ1-1; D is unresolved. Trimming removed 1 base at V and 1 base at J, with 7 bases between. The germline gives CDR1 MDHEN, CDR2 SYDVKM. The length of the CDR3 is 14 residues.

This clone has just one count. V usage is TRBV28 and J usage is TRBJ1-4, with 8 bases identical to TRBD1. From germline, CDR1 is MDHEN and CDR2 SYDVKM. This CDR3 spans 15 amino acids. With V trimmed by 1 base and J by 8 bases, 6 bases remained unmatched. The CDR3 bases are TGTGCCAGCAGTTTATACGGACAGGGAAAGGAAAAACTGTTTTTT. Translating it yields CASSLYGQGKEKLFF.

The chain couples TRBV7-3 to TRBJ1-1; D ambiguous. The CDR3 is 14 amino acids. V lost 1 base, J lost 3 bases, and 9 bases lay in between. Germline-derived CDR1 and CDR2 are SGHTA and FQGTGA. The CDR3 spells CASSLNRWDTEAFF. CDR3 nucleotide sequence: TGTGCCAGCAGCTTAAACAGATGGGACACTGAAGCTTTCTTT.

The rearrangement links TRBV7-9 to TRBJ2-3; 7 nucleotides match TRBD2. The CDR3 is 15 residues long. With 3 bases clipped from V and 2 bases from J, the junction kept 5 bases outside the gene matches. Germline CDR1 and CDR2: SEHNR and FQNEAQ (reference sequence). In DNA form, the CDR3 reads TGTGCCAGCAGCTTCCAAAGCGGGAACACAGATACGCAGTATTTT. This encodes CASSFQSGNTDTQYF.

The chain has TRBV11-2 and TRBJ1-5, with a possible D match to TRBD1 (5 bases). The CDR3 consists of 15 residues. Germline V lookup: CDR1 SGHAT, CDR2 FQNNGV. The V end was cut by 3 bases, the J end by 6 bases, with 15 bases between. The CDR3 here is CASSFGSSGGQPQHF. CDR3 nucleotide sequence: TGTGCCAGCAGCTTTGGCAGCTCCGGGGGTCAGCCCCAGCATTTT.

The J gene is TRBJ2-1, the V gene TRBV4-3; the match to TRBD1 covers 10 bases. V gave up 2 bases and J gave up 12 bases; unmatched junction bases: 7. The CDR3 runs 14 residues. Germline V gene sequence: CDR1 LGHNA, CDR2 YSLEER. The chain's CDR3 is CASSQLTRTGGQFF. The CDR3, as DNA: TGCGCCAGCAGCCAACTTACAAGGACAGGGGGGCAGTTCTTC.

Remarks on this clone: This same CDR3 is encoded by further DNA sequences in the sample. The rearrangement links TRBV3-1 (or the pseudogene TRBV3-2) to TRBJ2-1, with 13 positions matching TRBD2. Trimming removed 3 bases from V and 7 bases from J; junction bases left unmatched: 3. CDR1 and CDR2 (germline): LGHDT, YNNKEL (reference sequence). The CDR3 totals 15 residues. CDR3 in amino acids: CASSQVTSGRNEQFF. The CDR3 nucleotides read TGTGCCAGCAGCCAGGTGACTAGCGGGAGGAATGAGCAGTTCTTC.

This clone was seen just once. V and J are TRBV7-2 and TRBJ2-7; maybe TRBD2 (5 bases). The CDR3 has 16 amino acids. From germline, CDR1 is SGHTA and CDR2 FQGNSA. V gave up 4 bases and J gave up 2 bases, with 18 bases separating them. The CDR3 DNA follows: TGTGCCAGCAGCTATTCATCGACTACCCCTACCTACGAGCAGTACTTC. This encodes CASSYSSTTPTYEQYF.

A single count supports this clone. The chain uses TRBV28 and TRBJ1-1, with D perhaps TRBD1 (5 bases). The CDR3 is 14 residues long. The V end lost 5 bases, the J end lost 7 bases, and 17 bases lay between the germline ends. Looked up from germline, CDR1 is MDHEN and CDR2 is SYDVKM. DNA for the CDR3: TGTGCCAGCAGTCTGCACCAGGGATTTGGTGAAGCTTTCTTT. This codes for CASSLHQGFGEAFF.